One sample yielded the 14 T cell receptor beta chains listed below, sequenced in a study of lymphopenia after photon versus proton radiotherapy. Profiled with immunoSEQ multiplex PCR; TCRdb holds only in-frame clones, not every one. The table lists 15,000 to 20,000 clones, about nine tenths of them singletons. Here the sequenced sample was peripheral blood, taken from a patient treated with proton-based radiotherapy. Receptor source: a man aged 70-80 years with pancreatic cancer.

The chain recombines TRBV15 with TRBJ2-7; 11 bases map to TRBD2. The V and J ends lost 6 bases and 0 bases, in that order; junction bases with no gene match: 4. The CDR3 spans 15 residues. The germline gives CDR1 LNHNV, CDR2 YYDKDF (reference sequence). As DNA, the CDR3 is TGTGCCACCAGACCCACTAGCGGGAGCTCCTACGAGCAGTACTTC. Encoded protein: CATRPTSGSSYEQYF.

The chain links TRBV25-1 to TRBJ2-2, with 9 bases aligning to TRBD2. The CDR3 is 15 residues long. In germline, CDR1 is MGHDK, CDR2 SYGVNS. The V and J ends lost 7 bases and 5 bases, in that order; junction bases with no gene match: 8. Written as DNA, the CDR3 is TGTGCCAGCACTAGCGGGAACGCCTGGACCGGGGAGCTGTTTTTT. Amino acids: CASTSGNAWTGELFF.

The gene calls are TRBV11-2 and TRBJ1-2; tentative D call: TRBD1 (6 bases). Germline CDR1 is SGHAT and CDR2 is FQNNGV. The CDR3 length is 15 residues. Trimming took 5 bases from V and 5 from J, leaving 18 bases between them. The CDR3 DNA sequence: TGTGCCAGCAGCCTCAGCGGCCGGACAGCATATGGCTACACCTTC. Its translation: CASSLSGRTAYGYTF.

This chain connects TRBV6-6 to TRBJ1-1; D unresolved. The CDR3 runs to 13 residues. CDR1 MNHNY and CDR2 SVGAGI come from the germline V gene (reference sequence). The V end lost 8 bases, the J end lost 2 bases, and 12 bases lay between the germline ends. The CDR3 sequence: CASERFRNTEAFF. CDR3 bases: TGTGCCAGCGAACGCTTTCGAAACACTGAAGCTTTCTTT.

The rearrangement joins TRBV6-5 to TRBJ1-2; D is undetermined. The CDR3 is 16 residues long. Trimming shortened V by 0 bases and J by 0 bases, and 11 bases separated the two germline ends. Germline CDR1 is MNHEY and CDR2 is SVGAGI. CDR3: CASSYSTQFTNYGYTF. CDR3 coding DNA: TGTGCCAGCAGTTACTCGACACAGTTTACTAACTATGGCTACACCTTC.

V is TRBV2 and J is TRBJ1-2; unclear D gene. The CDR3 extends over 15 amino acids. Trimming removed 2 bases from V and 4 bases from J, with 14 bases in between. Per germline, CDR1 SNHLY and CDR2 FYNNEI. CDR3 protein: CASSERVGSSYGYTF. CDR3 nucleotides: TGTGCCAGCAGTGAACGAGTCGGCAGCTCCTATGGCTACACCTTC.

This chain connects TRBV6-1 to TRBJ2-5; D not resolved. Looked up from germline, CDR1 is MNHNS and CDR2 is SASEGT. This CDR3 has 17 residues. Trimming cost V 0 bases and J 7 bases, with 21 bases left between them. The CDR3 nucleotides read TGTGCCAGCAGTGAAGCGAGAGGACCTCTATCAGCTGGGACCCAGTACTTC. This sequence encodes CASSEARGPLSAGTQYF.

This clone appeared a few times. The chain employs TRBV29-1 and TRBJ2-1; D might be TRBD2 (5 bases). V lost 8 bases to trimming and J lost 5 bases, with 19 bases between them. The germline gives CDR1 SQVTM, CDR2 ANQGSEA. The length of the CDR3 is 14 residues. The CDR3 here is CSFSVSGNNNEQFF. As DNA, the CDR3 is TGCAGCTTTTCGGTTTCGGGAAATAACAATGAGCAGTTCTTC.

The chain joins TRBV7-3 to TRBJ2-7; 7 bases match TRBD1. The CDR3 spans 14 residues. Germline V gene lookup returns CDR1 SGHTA and CDR2 FQGTGA. Trimming removed 5 bases from V and 6 bases from J; junction bases left unmatched: 10. In DNA form, the CDR3 reads TGTGCCAGCAGCGAAGGGGGCAGGGGAAGCGAGCAGTACTTC. It translates to CASSEGGRGSEQYF.

V usage is TRBV7-3 and J usage is TRBJ2-1; 7 positions agree with TRBD1. V trimming: 1 base; J trimming: 2 bases; junction bases outside the gene matches: 5. The germline V gene encodes CDR1 SGHTA and CDR2 FQGTGA. The CDR3 extends over 16 amino acids. The DNA of the CDR3 is TGTGCCAGCAGCTTAAGGGGGCAGGGGGCCTACAATGAGCAGTTCTTC. Protein: CASSLRGQGAYNEQFF.

CDR3: CASSLSGTKLSSQAFF. The CDR3 coding sequence is TGTGCCAGCAGCCTATCCGGGACAAAACTCTCTTCTCAAGCTTTCTTT. This chain links TRBV5-5 with TRBJ1-1, with a possible D match to TRBD1 (6 bases). This CDR3 contains 16 residues. The germline gives CDR1 SGHKS, CDR2 YYEKEE (reference sequence). Trimming shortened V by 4 bases and J by 9 bases, and 25 bases separated the two germline ends.

This clone was seen just once. The V call is TRBV6-1, the J call TRBJ1-1; the match to TRBD1 covers 10 bases. Germline lookup yields CDR1 MNHNS and CDR2 SASEGT. Trimming at V came to 2 bases and at J to 1 base, leaving 7 bases not matched to a gene. This CDR3 spans 17 amino acids. The CDR3 here is CASSERQGARENTEAFF. The CDR3 bases are TGTGCCAGCAGTGAACGACAGGGGGCTAGAGAGAACACTGAAGCTTTCTTT.

The chain carries TRBV19 and TRBJ2-7, with D unclear. The V end lost 1 base, the J end lost 5 bases, and 3 bases lay between the germline ends. The germline gives CDR1 LNHDA, CDR2 SQIVND (reference sequence). The CDR3 runs 11 residues. The CDR3 protein is CASSIANEQYF. CDR3 nucleotides: TGTGCCAGTAGTATAGCGAACGAGCAGTACTTC.

The chain combines TRBV7-9 with TRBJ1-5; TRBD1 is a possible D gene (6 bases). This CDR3 contains 14 residues. Germline CDR1 reads SEHNR; CDR2 reads FQNEAQ (reference sequence). With 5 bases removed from V and 6 bases from J, the gap between germline ends came to 14 bases. The CDR3 nucleotides are TGTGCCAGCAGCCCAGCGGGGGCTTCTCAGCCCCAGCATTTT. Translated: CASSPAGASQPQHF.